The clone carrying this TCR beta chain was seen only once. The data stem from a study of blood T cell repertoires in COVID-19. The overall study: COVID-19 samples, acute and convalescent, were from the United States, Italy and Spain. From T cells, B-cell-depleted T cells, or PBMCs came the material, which was cDNA or gDNA.

One Seattle source followed patients from active infection through their disease course. Original analysis: Reference gene primer amplification in the assay estimated nucleated cell counts. Assay used: immunoSEQ multiplex PCR; TCRdb lists only in-frame clones, some missing. For V, J and clone size, that table is used; D and trimming come from the DNA. This sample carries approximately 210,000 clones, about 85% of them seen once, and the ten largest clones take about 0.95%. The V end lost 2 bases, the J end lost 0 bases, and 5 bases lay between the germline ends. The germline CDR1 and CDR2 sequences are MDHEN and SYDVKM. The CDR3 has 14 amino acids.

The chain joins TRBV28 to TRBJ1-5; D call uncertain. The sample consisted of peripheral blood. This receptor was obtained from a man between 60 and 75 years old with COVID-19, enrolled during active disease. As DNA, the CDR3 is TGTGCCAGCAGTTTAGGGCTTAGCAATCAGCCCCAGCATTTT. It is translated as CASSLGLSNQPQHF.